These T cell receptor beta chains were read from a single sample in a study of blood T cell repertoires in COVID-19. The method was immunoSEQ multiplex PCR; TCRdb's version includes in-frame clones alone and lacks a portion of them. This table has about 330,000 clones, more than 90% appearing once. Sequencing was done on a sample of PBMCs or T cells enriched from blood (not recorded which). The receptors originated from a young woman who had recovered from COVID-19. Both conserved end residues are part of each CDR3. D genes are given only for firm matches. Size is stated for part of the rows, as once, few or many counts, or as a class when the clone is expanded.

j_call	d_call	v_call	clone_size	cdr3_aa	cdr3_nt
TRBJ2-1	TRBD1	TRBV6-2/TRBV6-3	.	CASSYVGQTYNEQFF	TGTGCCAGCAGTTACGTGGGACAGACCTACAATGAGCAGTTCTTC
TRBJ1-4	TRBD1	TRBV28	.	CASSFQGTGGRKLFF	TGTGCCAGCAGTTTCCAGGGGACAGGTGGGCGAAAACTGTTTTTT
TRBJ1-3	.	TRBV4-3	once	CARQPGTCDTIYF	TGCGCCAGACAGCCCGGGACATGTGACACCATATATTTT
TRBJ2-1	TRBD2	TRBV4-1	.	CASSRGLAGYPNEQFF	TGCGCCAGCAGCCGAGGACTAGCGGGGTACCCTAATGAGCAGTTCTTC
TRBJ1-4	TRBD1	TRBV12-3/TRBV12-4	.	CASTRSGTGPLFF	TGTGCCAGCACTCGATCCGGGACAGGGCCTCTGTTTTTT
TRBJ2-5	TRBD1	TRBV19	.	CASRGLAGTQYF	TGTGCCAGCAGGGGGCTTGCGGGGACCCAGTACTTC
TRBJ1-5	TRBD1	TRBV28	few	CASSWDRGPGQPQHF	TGTGCCAGCAGTTGGGACAGGGGGCCCGGCCAGCCCCAGCATTTT
TRBJ1-3	TRBD1	TRBV4-1	.	CASSQPGQGDNTIYF	TGCGCCAGCAGCCAGCCAGGACAGGGAGATAACACCATATATTTT
TRBJ2-3	.	TRBV7-2	.	CASSLSGSADTQYF	TGTGCCAGCAGCTTATCGGGTTCCGCAGATACGCAGTATTTT
TRBJ2-1	TRBD2	TRBV27	.	CASSPRTSGVYNEQFF	TGTGCCAGCAGTCCGAGAACTAGCGGGGTCTACAATGAGCAGTTCTTC
TRBJ1-2	TRBD1	TRBV12-3/TRBV12-4	.	CASSPQGARGYTF	TGTGCCAGCAGCCCACAGGGGGCGCGTGGCTACACCTTC
TRBJ2-1	TRBD2	TRBV5-1	.	CASSPAGGSSYNEQFF	TGCGCCAGCAGCCCTGCGGGGGGGAGCTCCTACAATGAGCAGTTCTTC
TRBJ2-7	TRBD1	TRBV4-2	once	CASSHVGWTGFDEQYF	TGTGCCAGCAGCCATGTTGGGTGGACAGGGTTCGACGAGCAGTACTTC
TRBJ2-3	TRBD1	TRBV7-2	.	CASSAGTEYTQYF	TGTGCCAGCAGCGCCGGGACAGAGTATACGCAGTATTTT
TRBJ1-5	.	TRBV19	.	CASSGGVQPQHF	TGTGCCAGTAGTGGCGGGGTTCAGCCCCAGCATTTT
TRBJ1-6	.	TRBV6-5	.	CASSYLGYNSPLHF	TGTGCCAGCAGTTACTTGGGCTACAATTCACCCCTCCACTTT
TRBJ2-3	.	TRBV4-3	.	CASSQVSWPNTDTQYF	TGCGCCAGCAGCCAAGTTTCCTGGCCGAACACAGATACGCAGTATTTT
TRBJ1-2	.	TRBV7-9	few	CASSPDGNYGYTF	TGTGCCAGCAGCCCTGACGGGAACTATGGCTACACCTTC